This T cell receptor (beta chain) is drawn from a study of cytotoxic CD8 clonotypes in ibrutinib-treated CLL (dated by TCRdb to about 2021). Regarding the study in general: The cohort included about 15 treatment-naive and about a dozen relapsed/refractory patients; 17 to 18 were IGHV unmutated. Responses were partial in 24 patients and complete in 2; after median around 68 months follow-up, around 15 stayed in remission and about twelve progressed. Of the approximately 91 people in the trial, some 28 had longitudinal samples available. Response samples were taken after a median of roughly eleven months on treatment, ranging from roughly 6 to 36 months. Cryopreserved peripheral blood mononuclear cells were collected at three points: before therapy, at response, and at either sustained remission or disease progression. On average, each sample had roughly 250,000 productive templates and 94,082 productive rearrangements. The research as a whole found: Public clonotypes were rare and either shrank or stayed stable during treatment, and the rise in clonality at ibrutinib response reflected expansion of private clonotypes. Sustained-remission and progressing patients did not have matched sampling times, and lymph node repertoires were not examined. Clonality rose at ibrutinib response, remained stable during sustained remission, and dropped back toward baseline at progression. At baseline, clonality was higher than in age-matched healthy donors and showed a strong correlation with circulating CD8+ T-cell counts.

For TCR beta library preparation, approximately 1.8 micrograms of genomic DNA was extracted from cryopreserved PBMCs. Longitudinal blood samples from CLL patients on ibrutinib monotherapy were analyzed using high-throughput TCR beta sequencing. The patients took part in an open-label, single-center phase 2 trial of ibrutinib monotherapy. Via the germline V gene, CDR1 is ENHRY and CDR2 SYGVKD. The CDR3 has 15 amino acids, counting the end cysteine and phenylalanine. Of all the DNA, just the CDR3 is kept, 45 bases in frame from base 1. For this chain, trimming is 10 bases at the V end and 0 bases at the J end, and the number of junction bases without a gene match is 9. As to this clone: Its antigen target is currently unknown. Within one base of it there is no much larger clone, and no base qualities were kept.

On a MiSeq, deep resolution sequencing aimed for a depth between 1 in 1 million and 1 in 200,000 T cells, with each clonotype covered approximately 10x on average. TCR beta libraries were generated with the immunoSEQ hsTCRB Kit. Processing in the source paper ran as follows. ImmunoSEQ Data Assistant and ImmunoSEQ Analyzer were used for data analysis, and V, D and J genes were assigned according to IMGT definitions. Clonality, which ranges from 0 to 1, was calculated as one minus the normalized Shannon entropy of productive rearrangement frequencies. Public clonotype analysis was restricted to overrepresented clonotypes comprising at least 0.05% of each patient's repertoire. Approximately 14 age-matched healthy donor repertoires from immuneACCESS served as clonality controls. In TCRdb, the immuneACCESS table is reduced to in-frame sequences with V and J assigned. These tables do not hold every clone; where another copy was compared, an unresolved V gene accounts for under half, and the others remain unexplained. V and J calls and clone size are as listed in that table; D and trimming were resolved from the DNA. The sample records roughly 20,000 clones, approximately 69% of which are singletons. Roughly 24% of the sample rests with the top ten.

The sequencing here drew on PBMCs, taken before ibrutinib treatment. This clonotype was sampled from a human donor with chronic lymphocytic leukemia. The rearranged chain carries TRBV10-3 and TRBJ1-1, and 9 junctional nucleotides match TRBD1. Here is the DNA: TGTGCCACGGGACAGGGTTTACTCGTGAACACTGAAGCTTTCTTT. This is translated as CATGQGLLVNTEAFF.